The 15 T cell receptor beta chains below were found in one sample sequenced in a study of T cell responses to AZD1222 COVID-19 vaccine. Measured with immunoSEQ multiplex PCR; TCRdb has only the in-frame clones, and not every one. The sample has approximately 160,000 clones, 92% seen once; the top ten hold 0.9% to 1.2%. This material consisted of peripheral blood, taken 28 days after the second AZD1222 dose. The receptors were gathered from an adult who received the AZD1222 COVID-19 vaccine.

CDR3 in amino acids: CASSSPRQGGYAEAFF. The CDR3, as DNA: TGCGCCAGCAGCTCCCCTCGACAGGGTGGATATGCTGAAGCTTTCTTT. The V and J genes are TRBV5-1 and TRBJ1-1; TRBD1 agrees at 7 bases. J gave up 6 bases and V 3 bases, and 14 bases lay outside the gene matches. Germline V gene sequence: CDR1 SGHRS, CDR2 YFSETQ. The CDR3 extends over 16 amino acids.

This sequence joins TRBV28 and TRBJ1-2, with 7 bases that match TRBD1. The CDR3 has 14 residues. Germline V gives CDR1 MDHEN, CDR2 SYDVKM. Trimming took 8 bases from V and 3 from J; bases not matched to a gene: 9. CDR3 in amino acids: CASLSRGTDYGYTF. The CDR3 nucleotides are TGTGCCAGCCTTTCCCGGGGGACAGACTATGGCTACACCTTC.

The CDR3 nucleotides are TGCGCCAGCAGCCAAGGGGAGAGGGGTACACCCCTCCACTTT. This translates into CASSQGERGTPLHF. This sequence joins TRBV5-1 and TRBJ1-6; a possible D gene is TRBD1 (5 bases). This CDR3 contains 14 residues. V dropped 4 bases and J dropped 11 bases, with 16 bases sitting between them. Germline CDR1 and CDR2: SGHRS and YFSETQ.

This clone appeared a single time. Here the CDR3 reads CASSPGTGRHGYTF. The CDR3 DNA sequence: TGTGCCAGCAGCCCCGGGACAGGGAGGCATGGCTACACCTTC. The rearrangement links TRBV3-1 (or the pseudogene TRBV3-2) to TRBJ1-2; 9 bases are shared with TRBD1. Germline values: CDR1 LGHDT, CDR2 YNNKEL (reference sequence). Trimming cost V 4 bases and J 6 bases; bases outside gene matches: 6. The CDR3 contains 14 residues.

J is TRBJ2-1 and V is TRBV5-8, with D uncertain. Per the germline V gene, CDR1 is SGHTS and CDR2 is YDEGEE. Between the trimmed V and J ends, which lost 0 bases and 4 bases, there was a span of 5 bases. The CDR3 covers 13 residues. CDR3 nucleotides: TGTGCCAGCAGCTTGGAACCTTACAATGAGCAGTTCTTC. Residues: CASSLEPYNEQFF.

This sequence joins TRBV18 and TRBJ2-6; TRBD1 matches at 7 bases. Trimming at V came to 1 base and at J to 1 base, leaving 10 bases not matched to a gene. Germline lookup yields CDR1 KGHSH and CDR2 LQKENI. The CDR3 contains 19 residues. The CDR3 DNA is TGTGCCAGCTCACCACTTGCCGGACAGGCCTTTTCTGGGGCCAACGTCCTGACTTTC. It specifies CASSPLAGQAFSGANVLTF.

J is TRBJ1-2 and V is TRBV2; D remains unclear. Germline values: CDR1 SNHLY, CDR2 FYNNEI. The CDR3 consists of 13 residues. Trimming pared 6 bases from V and 4 bases from J, leaving 12 bases between. The chain's CDR3 is CASSPPGTYGYTF. DNA of the CDR3: TGTGCCAGCAGCCCCCCGGGAACCTATGGCTACACCTTC.

The chain combines TRBV12-3 or TRBV12-4 with TRBJ2-7; TRBD1 is a possible D gene (5 bases). Between the trimmed V and J ends, which lost 8 bases and 6 bases, there was a span of 17 bases. The CDR3 consists of 13 residues. The CDR3 is CASASDNSLEQYF. The CDR3 bases are TGTGCCAGCGCTTCGGACAACTCTCTCGAGCAGTACTTC.

This clone has a single count. The rearrangement joins TRBV28 to TRBJ1-2, with D possibly being TRBD1 (5 bases). V was pared by 8 bases and J by 6 bases, with 19 bases between. CDR3 size: 14 residues. Germline V lookup: CDR1 MDHEN, CDR2 SYDVKM. CDR3 loop: CASGSAGRLDGYTF. In nucleotides, the CDR3 is TGTGCCAGCGGGAGCGCAGGGCGTCTTGATGGCTACACCTTC.

The CDR3, as DNA: TGTGCCAGCGGGCACAGGGCAGAGACCCAGTACTTC. It encodes CASGHRAETQYF. The gene calls are TRBV12-3 or TRBV12-4 and TRBJ2-5; possibly TRBD1 for D (6 bases). V was shortened by 8 bases and J by 4 bases, with 11 bases between the two germline ends. CDR3 length: 12 residues.

This clone was detected ten times or more. The chain couples TRBV19 to TRBJ1-3; no definite D call. The CDR3 extends over 14 amino acids. Between the trimmed V and J ends, which lost 4 bases and 5 bases, there was a span of 12 bases. Germline-derived CDR1 and CDR2 are LNHDA and SQIVND (reference sequence). CDR3 DNA sequence: TGTGCCAGTAGTACCTGGACGGAGCGAAACACCATATATTTT. This gives the protein CASSTWTERNTIYF.

J is TRBJ1-1 and V is TRBV11-3; D is undetermined. This CDR3 has 13 residues. Trimming removed 0 bases from V and 6 bases from J, with 8 bases in between. Germline V lookup: CDR1 SGHNT, CDR2 YENEEA. The CDR3 loop is CASSLEGNSEAFF. The CDR3 nucleotides are TGTGCCAGCAGCTTAGAGGGTAATTCTGAAGCTTTCTTT.

The chain has TRBV27 and TRBJ2-4; possibly TRBD1 for D (5 bases). CDR3 length: 14 amino acids. Trimming took off 7 bases at V and 6 bases at J, with 16 bases between the two ends. In germline, CDR1 is MNHEY, CDR2 SMNVEV (reference sequence). The DNA for the CDR3 is TGTGCCAGCACCCCGCAAGGGCAGGGAAACATTCAGTACTTC. This translates into CASTPQGQGNIQYF.

This chain links TRBV5-1 with TRBJ2-2; D is unresolved. Germline V CDR1 and CDR2: SGHRS, YFSETQ. CDR3 length equals 14 residues. Between the trimmed V and J ends, which lost 2 bases and 0 bases, there was a span of 5 bases. CDR3 in DNA: TGCGCCAGCAGCTTAATGTCGAACACCGGGGAGCTGTTTTTT. Translating gives CASSLMSNTGELFF.

This rearrangement joins TRBV28 to TRBJ1-6; D ambiguous. This CDR3 contains 16 residues. Trimming pared 3 bases from V and 0 bases from J, leaving 9 bases between. Germline values: CDR1 MDHEN, CDR2 SYDVKM. This CDR3 is CASSFRRNSYNSPLHF. CDR3 nucleotides: TGTGCCAGCAGTTTCAGACGGAACTCCTATAATTCACCCCTCCACTTT.